These 9 T cell receptor beta chains share one sample of origin, sequenced in a study of shared clonotypes between healthy human individuals. Naive CD8 cells comprised CD45RO-negative, CCR7-positively selected cells, excluding terminally differentiated effector memory CD45RA+ cells. The method was immunoSEQ multiplex PCR; TCRdb's version includes in-frame clones alone and lacks a portion of them. Found here are over 800,000 clones, around 92% of them singletons; the top ten hold nearly 25%. The sample consisted of naive CD8+ T cells sorted from blood. These receptors originate from a man aged 25-45 years in good health.

This clone was detected only once. The gene calls are TRBV11-2 and TRBJ2-7, with D unclear. Per germline, CDR1 SGHAT and CDR2 FQNNGV. This CDR3 has 12 residues. V lost 1 base, J lost 7 bases, and 8 bases lay in between. CDR3 nucleotide sequence: TGTGCCAGCAGCTTAGGTTTACTTGAGCAGTACTTC. Translation: CASSLGLLEQYF.

About this clone itself: Other nucleotide sequences from this sample produce the same CDR3. The V call is TRBV27, the J call TRBJ2-7; the D gene is possibly TRBD1 (6 bases). The V and J ends lost 5 bases and 2 bases respectively, with 10 bases between them. Germline CDR1 and CDR2: MNHEY and SMNVEV (reference sequence). The CDR3 extends over 13 amino acids. CDR3 residues: CASSLQGPYEQYF. CDR3 nucleotide sequence: TGTGCCAGCAGTCTACAGGGTCCCTACGAGCAGTACTTC.

The gene calls are TRBV11-2 and TRBJ2-7, with a possible D match to TRBD2 (7 bases). CDR3 length equals 14 residues. The V end was cut by 4 bases, the J end by 1 base, with 11 bases between. Per germline, CDR1 SGHAT and CDR2 FQNNGV. As DNA, the CDR3 is TGTGCCAGCAGCTGGGGGGGGCAATCCTACGAGCAGTACTTC. This codes for CASSWGGQSYEQYF.

A remark on this clone: Other DNA sequences in this sample translate to the same CDR3. The V call is TRBV28, the J call TRBJ2-7, with D unresolved. CDR1 MDHEN and CDR2 SYDVKM come from the germline V gene. Between the trimmed V and J ends, which lost 6 bases and 2 bases, there was a span of 8 bases. The CDR3 extends over 12 amino acids. The CDR3 DNA sequence: TGTGCCAGCAGCGGACCAACCTACGAGCAGTACTTC. Translation: CASSGPTYEQYF. Looking up the rest from reference TRBV28 and TRBJ2-7 gives the full variable domain: DVKVTQSSRYLVKRTGEKVFLECVQDMDHENMFWYRQDPGLGLRLIYFSYDVKMKEKGDIPEGYSVSREKKERFSLILESASTNQTSMYLCASSGPTYEQYFGPGTRLTVT.

V and J are TRBV7-9 and TRBJ1-2; 10 nucleotides line up with TRBD1. J was trimmed by 2 bases and V by 5 bases; bases with no gene match: 8. The CDR3 has 16 residues. The germline gives CDR1 SEHNR, CDR2 FQNEAQ (reference sequence). CDR3 residues: CASSQETGGWNYGYTF. In DNA form, the CDR3 reads TGTGCCAGCAGCCAAGAGACAGGGGGCTGGAACTATGGCTACACCTTC.

The rearrangement joins TRBV7-9 to TRBJ2-7, with D unclear. Germline loops: CDR1 SEHNR, CDR2 FQNEAQ (reference sequence). The CDR3 is made up of 12 amino acids. V lost 2 bases and J lost 6, with 8 bases in between. The CDR3: CASSLLGPEQYF. The DNA for the CDR3 is TGTGCCAGCAGCTTATTGGGTCCCGAGCAGTACTTC.

The V call is TRBV27, the J call TRBJ1-3, with D possibly TRBD1 on 6 matching bases. The CDR3 consists of 15 residues. The V and J ends lost 5 bases and 0 bases respectively, with 11 bases between them. CDR1 and CDR2 (germline): MNHEY, SMNVEV (reference sequence). The CDR3 region is CASSPGDLSGNTIYF. CDR3 nucleotides: TGTGCCAGCAGTCCAGGGGACCTCTCTGGAAACACCATATATTTT.

The V gene is TRBV4-1, the J gene TRBJ2-1, with 9 bases identical to TRBD2. The CDR3 contains 15 residues. V gave up 3 bases and J gave up 5 bases; unmatched junction bases: 5. Germline V gene lookup returns CDR1 MGHRA and CDR2 YSYEKL. CDR3 protein: CASSHSSGSHNEQFF. CDR3 nucleotide sequence: TGCGCCAGCAGCCACAGTAGCGGGAGTCACAATGAGCAGTTCTTC.

The V and J genes are TRBV28 and TRBJ2-3; D not certain. V gave up 6 bases and J gave up 0 bases, with 13 bases separating them. This CDR3 comprises 15 residues. The germline V gene has CDR1 MDHEN and CDR2 SYDVKM. The CDR3 nucleotides are TGTGCCAGCAGCCAATGGGCAAGTAGCACAGATACGCAGTATTTT. This translates into CASSQWASSTDTQYF.